What follows are 8 T cell receptor beta chains derived from one specimen sequenced in a study of Ad26.COV2.S vaccination and SARS-CoV-2 variants. The treatment: around 19 received Ad26.COV2.S at low or high dose, single or two shots; about 5 received placebo; per-sample allocation not given. Samples were taken on day 63 after the first vaccine or placebo injection. Data came from immunoSEQ multiplex PCR; TCRdb stores just in-frame clones and leaves some out. The table lists around 300,000 clones, roughly 90% of them singletons, with 4.5% to 7% in the top ten. The source material was peripheral blood, sampled in a trial of Ad26.COV2.S vaccine versus placebo. These receptor sequences come from a person aged 18-65 years who received the Ad26.COV2.S COVID-19 vaccine or a placebo.

This chain connects TRBV6-2 or TRBV6-3 to TRBJ2-1; 10 nucleotides agree with TRBD1. The CDR3 contains 18 residues. The ends lost 4 bases at V and 13 bases at J; junction bases unmatched: 22. CDR1 is MNHEY and CDR2 is SVGEGT in the germline V gene. The CDR3 sequence is CASSSGHGTGAPSRLQFF. In nucleotides, the CDR3 is TGTGCCAGCAGTTCCGGACACGGGACAGGGGCTCCATCGAGGCTTCAGTTCTTC.

V gene TRBV5-6 combines with J gene TRBJ1-2, with TRBD1 matching 9 bases. Trimming cost V 4 bases and J 3 bases; bases outside gene matches: 19. Germline V gene data show CDR1 as SGHDT and CDR2 as YYEEEE. The CDR3 consists of 19 residues. CDR3 sequence: CASSADRGVFFMADYGYTF. The DNA for the CDR3 is TGTGCCAGCAGCGCGGACAGGGGTGTATTTTTTATGGCCGACTATGGCTACACCTTC.

The chain is built from TRBV3-1 (or the pseudogene TRBV3-2) and TRBJ2-1; D uncertain. The V gene lost 5 bases and the J gene lost 7 bases, with 12 bases spanning the gap. This CDR3 region has 13 residues. Looked up from germline, CDR1 is LGHDT and CDR2 is YNNKEL (reference sequence). The CDR3 sequence: CASSMRLGNEQFF. CDR3 nucleotide sequence: TGTGCCAGCAGCATGCGACTGGGGAATGAGCAGTTCTTC.

The CDR3 here is CASSHRDGEQFF. The CDR3 DNA reads as TGCGCCAGCAGCCACCGCGACGGTGAGCAGTTCTTC. The chain is built from TRBV4-1 and TRBJ2-1, with D unresolved. The CDR3 loop spans 12 amino acids. Trimming cost V 3 bases and J 9 bases, with 9 bases left between them. In germline, CDR1 is MGHRA, CDR2 YSYEKL.

This clone was recorded once. This rearrangement joins TRBV7-8 to TRBJ1-6; maybe TRBD1 (5 bases). Trimming pared 2 bases from V and 6 bases from J, leaving 11 bases between. This CDR3 is built from 15 residues. Germline CDR1 and CDR2: SGHVS and FQNEAQ. CDR3 DNA: TGTGCCAGCAGCTTAAACAGGACTCTTAATTCACCCCTCCACTTT. Translating gives CASSLNRTLNSPLHF.

The chain uses TRBV6-5 and TRBJ1-1; TRBD1 matches 9 bases. Germline V CDR1 and CDR2: MNHEY, SVGAGI. This CDR3 region has 13 residues. Germline trimming cut 7 bases from V and 8 bases from J; bases unmatched to any gene: 8. In DNA, the CDR3 is TGTGCCAGCACCGTACAGGGGGCGTCCGAAGCTTTCTTT. Protein product: CASTVQGASEAFF.

The chain is built from TRBV7-8 and TRBJ2-7, with D possibly TRBD2 on 7 matching bases. There are 14 residues in the CDR3. V gave up 2 bases and J gave up 3 bases, with 11 bases separating them. Germline-derived CDR1 and CDR2 are SGHVS and FQNEAQ. The DNA for the CDR3 is TGTGCCAGCAGCTTAAGCGGGACATACTACGAGCAGTACGTC. It translates to CASSLSGTYYEQYV.

The V gene is TRBV4-1, the J gene TRBJ1-1; D gene unclear. This CDR3 region has 17 residues. Germline CDR1 MGHRA, CDR2 YSYEKL. The germline V and J ends were trimmed by 0 bases and 2 bases, with 16 bases remaining between them. CDR3 sequence reads: CASSQDELRQSNTEAFF. The CDR3 bases are TGCGCCAGCAGCCAAGATGAATTACGGCAGAGCAACACTGAAGCTTTCTTT.